The rows below give T cell receptor beta chains drawn from one sample of a study of CD8 T cells in Susac syndrome. From the immunoSEQ multiplex PCR reads, TCRdb called clonotypes with MiXCR, one entry per CDR3 protein. Seen here are approximately 150,000 distinct CDR3 sequences, 80% to 95% observed once, and the top ten hold approximately 0.094%. The material sequenced was CD4+ T cells from PBMCs. The receptors were gathered from a human donor with multiple sclerosis. The CDR3 runs from the conserved cysteine through the conserved F or W. D genes are given only for firm matches.

TRBJ2-5,TRBD1,TRBV5-1,CASSLVGQKQETQYF,TGCGCCAGCAGCTTGGTGGGACAGAAACAAGAGACCCAGTACTTC
TRBJ2-3,TRBD2,TRBV20-1,CSARSAGVTDTQYF,TGCAGTGCTAGGTCAGCGGGAGTAACAGATACGCAGTATTTT
TRBJ2-3,TRBD2,TRBV28,CASSSKRDGGTDTQYF,TGTGCCAGCAGTTCAAAGCGGGACGGAGGCACAGATACGCAGTATTTT
TRBJ2-7,TRBD2,TRBV7-2,CASSLGGGGIYEQYF,TGTGCCAGCAGCCTAGGTGGGGGAGGGATCTACGAGCAGTACTTC
TRBJ1-5,NA,TRBV4-1,CASSQFHRVVGQPQHF,TGCGCCAGCAGCCAATTCCACAGGGTAGTCGGACAGCCCCAGCATTTT
TRBJ1-5,NA,TRBV4-3,CASSQDVGGSNQPQHF,TGCGCCAGCAGCCAAGATGTTGGGGGGAGCAATCAGCCCCAGCATTTT
TRBJ1-1,TRBD1,TRBV19,CASSIRHHGTGYFNTEAFF,TGTGCCAGTAGTATTCGCCACCACGGGACAGGGTATTTCAACACTGAAGCTTTCTTT
TRBJ2-5,TRBD2,TRBV30,CALDVTSGGAVLETQYF,TGTGCCTTGGACGTGACTAGCGGGGGGGCAGTTTTAGAGACCCAGTACTTC
TRBJ2-5,NA,TRBV20-1,CSARDRRTQYF,TGCAGTGCTAGAGATCGGAGGACCCAGTACTTC
TRBJ2-1,NA,TRBV9,CASSVATTTGNYNEQFF,TGTGCCAGCAGCGTAGCTACGACGACTGGCAACTACAATGAGCAGTTCTTC
TRBJ2-2,NA,TRBV6-6,CASSETVNTGELFF,TGTGCCAGCAGCGAGACGGTGAACACCGGGGAGCTGTTTTTT
TRBJ1-4,TRBD1,TRBV7-9,CASSSDREYVEKLFF,TGTGCCAGCAGCTCCGACAGGGAGTACGTCGAAAAACTGTTTTTT
TRBJ2-7,NA,TRBV29-1,CSVKSFLSGDEQYF,TGCAGCGTTAAATCTTTTTTGTCGGGCGACGAGCAGTACTTC
TRBJ2-5,NA,TRBV18,CASSPYRAQETQYF,TGTGCCAGCTCACCGTACCGGGCGCAAGAGACCCAGTACTTC
TRBJ2-7,TRBD1,TRBV20-1,CSARPNRGSYSYEQYF,TGCAGTGCTAGACCTAACAGGGGGAGCTACTCCTACGAGCAGTACTTC
TRBJ2-5,NA,TRBV5-1,CASMGGGETQYF,TGCGCCAGCATGGGAGGTGGAGAGACCCAGTACTTC
TRBJ2-1,NA,TRBV18,CASSPAGTSYNEQFF,TGTGCCAGCTCACCAGCCGGAACCTCCTACAATGAGCAGTTCTTC
TRBJ2-7,NA,TRBV11-2,CASSPTYGSYEQYF,TGTGCCAGCAGCCCAACATACGGCTCCTACGAGCAGTACTTC
TRBJ2-7,NA,TRBV30,CAWSPGGTTNEQYF,TGTGCCTGGAGCCCAGGGGGGACTACAAACGAGCAGTACTTC
TRBJ2-1,TRBD2,TRBV5-4,CASSHSGTSGPAEQFF,TGTGCCAGCAGCCACTCCGGGACTAGCGGGCCAGCTGAGCAGTTCTTC